Listed here are 32 T cell receptor beta chains from one sample, sequenced in a study of OX40 agonist ivuxolimab in advanced cancers. Here immunoSEQ multiplex PCR was the method, and the copy in TCRdb shows in-frame clones only, minus some. Found here are about 63,000 clones, 89% of them singletons; the top ten hold about 11%. The specimen was CD4+ or CD8+ T cells sorted from blood, collected in a trial of the OX40 agonist ivuxolimab. These receptors all come from an adult with an advanced solid tumor such as melanoma, head and neck, liver or kidney cancer.

The J gene is TRBJ1-2, the V gene TRBV10-3, with no clear D. The CDR3 is made up of 15 amino acids. Germline values: CDR1 ENHRY, CDR2 SYGVKD. Trimming took 0 bases from V and 0 from J, leaving 8 bases between them. The CDR3 DNA reads TGTGCCATCAGTGAGTCGGCGGAACCTAACTATGGCTACACCTTC. Amino acids: CAISESAEPNYGYTF.

V usage is TRBV11-3 and J usage is TRBJ2-1; 9 nucleotides line up with TRBD2. CDR1 and CDR2 (germline): SGHNT, YENEEA. This CDR3 comprises 14 residues. J was trimmed by 8 bases and V by 1 base; bases with no gene match: 3. The CDR3, as DNA: TGTGCCAGCAGCTTAGGCGGGGGGGCCGATGAGCAGTTCTTC. Its translation is CASSLGGGADEQFF.

This clone has just a few counts. The genes are TRBV12-5 and TRBJ1-1; D may be TRBD1 (6 bases). The CDR3 is 13 amino acids. The V and J ends lost 6 bases and 1 base respectively, with 9 bases between them. From germline, CDR1 is LGHNT and CDR2 FRNRAP. CDR3 nucleotides: TGTGCTAGTGGAATGGGACAGAACACTGAAGCTTTCTTT. As protein: CASGMGQNTEAFF.

CDR3 nucleotide sequence: TGTGCCTGGAGTGCGGAGGGGGCGAGGGGCTACACCTTC. Amino acid sequence: CAWSAEGARGYTF. The V gene is TRBV30, the J gene TRBJ1-2; 7 bases are shared with TRBD1. V dropped 1 base and J dropped 8; count of bases not matched to a gene: 7. This CDR3 has 13 residues. Per germline, CDR1 GTSNPN and CDR2 SVGIG (reference sequence).

This rearrangement joins TRBV7-9 to TRBJ2-7; 9 bases agree with TRBD2. This CDR3 region has 16 residues. Germline trimming cut 4 bases from V and 0 bases from J; bases unmatched to any gene: 7. CDR1 is SEHNR, CDR2 FQNEAQ, per germline (reference sequence). The CDR3 is CASSSILAGSSYEQYF. CDR3 in DNA: TGTGCCAGCAGCTCCATTCTAGCGGGGAGCTCCTACGAGCAGTACTTC.

This sequence joins TRBV9 and TRBJ1-2; no definite D call. The CDR3 spans 12 residues. Germline CDR1 SGDLS, CDR2 YYNGEE. Trimming removed 7 bases at V and 7 bases at J, with 14 bases between. CDR3 amino acids: CASGATGPGYTF. DNA for the CDR3: TGTGCCAGCGGCGCCACTGGGCCTGGCTACACCTTC.

This chain links TRBV6-5 with TRBJ1-6; 7 bases fit TRBD1. The J segment lost 9 bases and the V segment lost 0 bases, leaving 8 bases of the junction unmatched. CDR3 length: 16 residues. CDR1 is MNHEY, CDR2 SVGAGI, per germline. The CDR3 sequence: CASSYSGTGAGSPLHF. The CDR3 region has the DNA TGTGCCAGCAGTTACTCGGGAACAGGGGCGGGTTCACCCCTCCACTTT.

The V and J genes are TRBV13 and TRBJ1-2, with D perhaps TRBD1 (6 bases). Germline-derived CDR1 and CDR2 are PRHDT and FYEKMQ (reference sequence). This CDR3 is 14 amino acids long. V was pared by 1 base and J by 7 bases, with 13 bases between. In DNA, the CDR3 is TGTGCCAGCAGCTTAGTCCTTGGGACAACTGGCTACACCTTC. It codes for CASSLVLGTTGYTF.

This chain connects TRBV7-3 to TRBJ2-7; TRBD1 or TRBD2 may be the D gene (8 bases each). The V end lost 10 bases, the J end lost 2 bases, and 27 bases lay between the germline ends. The CDR3 has 17 residues. The germline V gene has CDR1 SGHTA and CDR2 FQGTGA. The CDR3 sequence: CATHRGRISGTTYEQYF. Written as DNA, the CDR3 is TGTGCCACACACAGGGGGAGAATTAGCGGGACCACCTACGAGCAGTACTTC.

CDR3 nucleotide sequence: TGTGCCAGCAGTACGACTGCTGGGCTCCCTTCTGCAACTAATGAAAAACTGTTTTTT. Its protein is CASSTTAGLPSATNEKLFF. The V call is TRBV7-3, the J call TRBJ1-4; D gene unclear. This CDR3 has 19 residues. Trimming removed 6 bases at V and 0 bases at J, with 23 bases between. CDR1 is SGHTA and CDR2 is FQGTGA in the germline V gene.

This clone was found a few times. The chain combines TRBV6-1 with TRBJ2-7, with D unclear. The CDR3 covers 14 residues. V was shortened by 4 bases and J by 0 bases, with 10 bases between the two germline ends. Germline assignment: CDR1 MNHNS and CDR2 SASEGT. CDR3 DNA: TGTGCCAGCAGTGCCGGGTCATACTCCTACGAGCAGTACTTC. Amino acids: CASSAGSYSYEQYF.

The CDR3: CASSSPGTGGHGDTQYF. The CDR3 region has the DNA TGTGCCAGCAGCTCCCCCGGGACAGGGGGCCACGGAGATACGCAGTATTTT. The chain combines TRBV5-4 with TRBJ2-3; 12 bases map to TRBD1. The CDR3 covers 17 residues. Trimming cost V 3 bases and J 5 bases; bases outside gene matches: 10. Germline values: CDR1 SGHNT, CDR2 YYREEE (reference sequence).

The V call is TRBV7-3, the J call TRBJ2-2; possibly TRBD1 or TRBD2 for D (6 bases each). The V gene lost 3 bases and the J gene lost 4 bases, with 12 bases spanning the gap. This CDR3 spans 15 amino acids. Germline-derived CDR1 and CDR2 are SGHTA and FQGTGA. Here the CDR3 reads CASSFEGGPTGELFF. The CDR3 bases are TGTGCCAGCAGCTTCGAGGGGGGCCCCACCGGGGAGCTGTTTTTT.

The gene calls are TRBV5-1 and TRBJ1-1, with D maybe TRBD1 (5 bases). This CDR3 is 15 amino acids long. V was clipped by 1 base and J by 1 base, with 11 bases between them. CDR1 is SGHRS and CDR2 is YFSETQ in the germline V gene. This CDR3 is CASSLYRNTNTEAFF. CDR3 nucleotides: TGCGCCAGCAGCTTGTACAGGAATACGAACACTGAAGCTTTCTTT. Full variable domain (rest looked up from reference TRBV5-1 and TRBJ1-1): KAGVTQTPRYLIKTRGQQVTLSCSPISGHRSVSWYQQTPGQGLQFLFEYFSETQRNKGNFPGRFSGRQFSNSRSEMNVSTLELGDSALYLCASSLYRNTNTEAFFGQGTRLTVV.

The chain recombines TRBV7-9 with TRBJ1-6; weak D call: TRBD1 (6 bases). Per germline, CDR1 SEHNR and CDR2 FQNEAQ (reference sequence). V lost 6 bases and J lost 4, with 13 bases in between. This CDR3 spans 15 amino acids. CDR3 in DNA: TGTGCCAGCAGGGGTGGACAGCAATATAATTCACCCCTCCACTTT. Residues: CASRGGQQYNSPLHF.

The chain combines TRBV4-2 with TRBJ2-7, with 8 bases identical to TRBD2. The CDR3 is 15 amino acids. With 3 bases clipped from V and 6 bases from J, the junction kept 10 bases outside the gene matches. Germline V CDR1 and CDR2: LGHNA, YNFKEQ. CDR3 bases: TGTGCCAGCAGCCACCAACAAGGGACTAGGCTCGAGCAGTACTTC. Amino acid sequence: CASSHQQGTRLEQYF.

The V and J genes are TRBV7-3 and TRBJ2-2; D is unclear. The length of the CDR3 is 15 residues. Germline values: CDR1 SGHTA, CDR2 FQGTGA. V lost 3 bases and J lost 5, with 13 bases in between. The chain's CDR3 is CASSFSPMGTGELFF. The CDR3 DNA sequence: TGTGCCAGCAGCTTTTCCCCCATGGGGACCGGGGAGCTGTTTTTT.

The CDR3 DNA follows: TGCAGCGTTGAAGATAGGGACAGGGGGCTTGGAAACACCATATATTTT. It encodes CSVEDRDRGLGNTIYF. The chain combines TRBV29-1 with TRBJ1-3; 12 bases fit TRBD1. Germline V CDR1 and CDR2: SQVTM, ANQGSEA. CDR3 length: 16 amino acids. Unmatched junction bases numbered 3, after V lost 0 bases and J lost 3 bases.

The chain links TRBV28 to TRBJ2-7; 9 nucleotides line up with TRBD2. The V and J ends lost 4 bases and 0 bases, in that order; junction bases with no gene match: 13. This CDR3 contains 18 residues. The germline CDR1 and CDR2 sequences are MDHEN and SYDVKM. The CDR3 sequence is CASSSHASSGILSYEQYF. DNA of the CDR3: TGTGCCAGCAGTTCCCACGCCTCTAGCGGGATACTCTCCTACGAGCAGTACTTC.

This rearrangement joins TRBV5-1 to TRBJ2-1, with D unclear. The germline gives CDR1 SGHRS, CDR2 YFSETQ. V lost 0 bases, J lost 4 bases, and 8 bases lay in between. This CDR3 region has 14 residues. The CDR3 loop is CASSLGGKYNEQFF. The DNA for the CDR3 is TGCGCCAGCAGCTTGGGGGGAAAATACAATGAGCAGTTCTTC.

The genes are TRBV27 and TRBJ1-2, with a weak D call TRBD1 (5 bases). Trimming stripped 4 bases from V and 4 bases from J, with 19 bases between. Germline CDR1 and CDR2: MNHEY and SMNVEV (reference sequence). The CDR3 has 16 amino acids. Here the CDR3 reads CASSSNPRGVGYGYTF. The CDR3 DNA is TGTGCCAGCAGTTCTAACCCCCGGGGGGTAGGCTATGGCTACACCTTC.

This chain connects TRBV6-5 to TRBJ2-7; 7 bases align to TRBD1. Germline V gene data show CDR1 as MNHEY and CDR2 as SVGAGI. Losses at the gene ends were 5 bases for V and 3 bases for J; bases not matched to a gene: 10. CDR3 length equals 15 residues. The CDR3 region is CASSPIQGSLYEQYF. CDR3 in DNA: TGTGCCAGCAGTCCTATACAGGGGTCTCTCTACGAGCAGTACTTC.

This clone was detected only once. This sequence joins TRBV30 and TRBJ1-1; D is unresolved. Trimming removed 8 bases at V and 6 bases at J, with 28 bases between. Germline V lookup: CDR1 GTSNPN, CDR2 SVGIG (reference sequence). The CDR3 loop spans 16 amino acids. CDR3 DNA sequence: TGTGCCGCTATCACCCCACAACACCAATCGTCAGCTGAAGCTTTCTTT. This encodes CAAITPQHQSSAEAFF.

V usage is TRBV9 and J usage is TRBJ2-7; 7 bases line up with TRBD1. V lost 0 bases and J lost 2; bases outside the gene matches: 2. CDR1 and CDR2 (germline): SGDLS, YYNGEE. The CDR3 contains 14 residues. CDR3 bases: TGTGCCAGCAGCGTAGCTCAGGGGGCCTACGAGCAGTACTTC. It is translated as CASSVAQGAYEQYF.

This chain connects TRBV28 to TRBJ1-2; 9 nucleotides match TRBD1. The V segment lost 5 bases and the J segment 6 bases; nucleotides outside the gene matches: 10. In germline, CDR1 is MDHEN, CDR2 SYDVKM. CDR3 length: 15 residues. In nucleotides, the CDR3 is TGTGCCAGCAGTCGGAACAGGGGGCGTAAGCATGGCTACACCTTC. Its protein product is CASSRNRGRKHGYTF.

V usage is TRBV27 and J usage is TRBJ1-3; D is undetermined. This CDR3 has 13 amino acids. Germline values: CDR1 MNHEY, CDR2 SMNVEV (reference sequence). The germline V and J ends were trimmed by 7 bases and 0 bases, with 7 bases remaining between them. CDR3 bases: TGTGCCAGCAAACGAAACTCTGGAAACACCATATATTTT. Translating gives CASKRNSGNTIYF.

This chain uses TRBV5-1 with TRBJ1-2; 9 nucleotides line up with TRBD1. This CDR3 is built from 15 residues. The V gene end was trimmed by 2 bases and the J gene end by 7 bases; junction bases not matched to a gene: 9. CDR1 is SGHRS and CDR2 is YFSETQ in the germline V gene. The DNA for the CDR3 is TGCGCCAGCAGCTTATACAGGGGGCGCGACCTTGGCTACACCTTC. This sequence encodes CASSLYRGRDLGYTF.

The table lists this clone with a count of one. Here the CDR3 reads CASSWVSPSGANVLTF. CDR3 nucleotides: TGTGCCAGCAGTTGGGTTAGTCCTTCCGGGGCCAACGTCCTGACTTTC. The V call is TRBV27, the J call TRBJ2-6; no clear D gene. The germline gives CDR1 MNHEY, CDR2 SMNVEV (reference sequence). Trimming stripped 4 bases from V and 4 bases from J, with 14 bases between. The CDR3 loop spans 16 amino acids.

The chain employs TRBV11-2 and TRBJ2-1, with 7 positions matching TRBD2. V gave up 3 bases and J gave up 7 bases; unmatched junction bases: 0. The CDR3 contains 12 residues. CDR1 and CDR2 from the germline V gene are SGHAT and FQNNGV. CDR3 sequence reads: CASSLRENEQFF. CDR3 nucleotides: TGTGCCAGCAGCTTGCGGGAGAATGAGCAGTTCTTC.

This chain links TRBV27 with TRBJ2-7, with TRBD2 identical over 9 bases. The V gene's germline CDR1 is MNHEY and CDR2 SMNVEV (reference sequence). Trimming cost V 5 bases and J 3 bases; bases outside gene matches: 8. This CDR3 is 15 amino acids long. CDR3 protein: CASSPLAGVDYEQYF. DNA for the CDR3: TGTGCCAGCAGTCCCTTAGCGGGAGTGGACTACGAGCAGTACTTC.

The V gene is TRBV27, the J gene TRBJ2-7; D possibly corresponds to TRBD2 (5 bases). V was trimmed by 5 bases and J by 0 bases, leaving 11 bases between them. From germline, CDR1 is MNHEY and CDR2 SMNVEV (reference sequence). The CDR3 covers 14 residues. The CDR3 loop is CASSGADSSYEQYF. The CDR3 DNA follows: TGTGCCAGCAGTGGAGCGGATAGCTCCTACGAGCAGTACTTC.

The chain uses TRBV5-1 and TRBJ1-5; D perhaps matches TRBD1 (6 bases). The V gene lost 4 bases and the J gene lost 0 bases, with 11 bases spanning the gap. Germline CDR1 reads SGHRS; CDR2 reads YFSETQ. This CDR3 comprises 15 residues. As DNA, the CDR3 is TGCGCCAGCAGCCCAGGGGTAGTTAGCAATCAGCCCCAGCATTTT. It encodes CASSPGVVSNQPQHF.